This T cell receptor (beta chain) stems from a study of technical replicates of blood from a few donors. Germline V CDR1 and CDR2: SGHDT, YYEEEE. CDR3 size: 13 residues. Between the trimmed V and J ends, which lost 2 bases and 7 bases, there was a span of 10 bases. Profiled with immunoSEQ multiplex PCR; TCRdb holds only in-frame clones, not every one. The top ten hold around 0.21% of the sample, which has around 50,000 clones, 85% to 95% seen once. The sequenced sample consisted of T cells isolated from PBMCs. This chain joins TRBV5-6 and TRBJ1-5; perhaps TRBD1 as D (5 bases). The origin of this receptor is a human donor in good health. The CDR3 nucleotides are TGTGCCAGCAGCTTAGGGACTGAACAGCCCCAGCATTTT. This sequence encodes CASSLGTEQPQHF.